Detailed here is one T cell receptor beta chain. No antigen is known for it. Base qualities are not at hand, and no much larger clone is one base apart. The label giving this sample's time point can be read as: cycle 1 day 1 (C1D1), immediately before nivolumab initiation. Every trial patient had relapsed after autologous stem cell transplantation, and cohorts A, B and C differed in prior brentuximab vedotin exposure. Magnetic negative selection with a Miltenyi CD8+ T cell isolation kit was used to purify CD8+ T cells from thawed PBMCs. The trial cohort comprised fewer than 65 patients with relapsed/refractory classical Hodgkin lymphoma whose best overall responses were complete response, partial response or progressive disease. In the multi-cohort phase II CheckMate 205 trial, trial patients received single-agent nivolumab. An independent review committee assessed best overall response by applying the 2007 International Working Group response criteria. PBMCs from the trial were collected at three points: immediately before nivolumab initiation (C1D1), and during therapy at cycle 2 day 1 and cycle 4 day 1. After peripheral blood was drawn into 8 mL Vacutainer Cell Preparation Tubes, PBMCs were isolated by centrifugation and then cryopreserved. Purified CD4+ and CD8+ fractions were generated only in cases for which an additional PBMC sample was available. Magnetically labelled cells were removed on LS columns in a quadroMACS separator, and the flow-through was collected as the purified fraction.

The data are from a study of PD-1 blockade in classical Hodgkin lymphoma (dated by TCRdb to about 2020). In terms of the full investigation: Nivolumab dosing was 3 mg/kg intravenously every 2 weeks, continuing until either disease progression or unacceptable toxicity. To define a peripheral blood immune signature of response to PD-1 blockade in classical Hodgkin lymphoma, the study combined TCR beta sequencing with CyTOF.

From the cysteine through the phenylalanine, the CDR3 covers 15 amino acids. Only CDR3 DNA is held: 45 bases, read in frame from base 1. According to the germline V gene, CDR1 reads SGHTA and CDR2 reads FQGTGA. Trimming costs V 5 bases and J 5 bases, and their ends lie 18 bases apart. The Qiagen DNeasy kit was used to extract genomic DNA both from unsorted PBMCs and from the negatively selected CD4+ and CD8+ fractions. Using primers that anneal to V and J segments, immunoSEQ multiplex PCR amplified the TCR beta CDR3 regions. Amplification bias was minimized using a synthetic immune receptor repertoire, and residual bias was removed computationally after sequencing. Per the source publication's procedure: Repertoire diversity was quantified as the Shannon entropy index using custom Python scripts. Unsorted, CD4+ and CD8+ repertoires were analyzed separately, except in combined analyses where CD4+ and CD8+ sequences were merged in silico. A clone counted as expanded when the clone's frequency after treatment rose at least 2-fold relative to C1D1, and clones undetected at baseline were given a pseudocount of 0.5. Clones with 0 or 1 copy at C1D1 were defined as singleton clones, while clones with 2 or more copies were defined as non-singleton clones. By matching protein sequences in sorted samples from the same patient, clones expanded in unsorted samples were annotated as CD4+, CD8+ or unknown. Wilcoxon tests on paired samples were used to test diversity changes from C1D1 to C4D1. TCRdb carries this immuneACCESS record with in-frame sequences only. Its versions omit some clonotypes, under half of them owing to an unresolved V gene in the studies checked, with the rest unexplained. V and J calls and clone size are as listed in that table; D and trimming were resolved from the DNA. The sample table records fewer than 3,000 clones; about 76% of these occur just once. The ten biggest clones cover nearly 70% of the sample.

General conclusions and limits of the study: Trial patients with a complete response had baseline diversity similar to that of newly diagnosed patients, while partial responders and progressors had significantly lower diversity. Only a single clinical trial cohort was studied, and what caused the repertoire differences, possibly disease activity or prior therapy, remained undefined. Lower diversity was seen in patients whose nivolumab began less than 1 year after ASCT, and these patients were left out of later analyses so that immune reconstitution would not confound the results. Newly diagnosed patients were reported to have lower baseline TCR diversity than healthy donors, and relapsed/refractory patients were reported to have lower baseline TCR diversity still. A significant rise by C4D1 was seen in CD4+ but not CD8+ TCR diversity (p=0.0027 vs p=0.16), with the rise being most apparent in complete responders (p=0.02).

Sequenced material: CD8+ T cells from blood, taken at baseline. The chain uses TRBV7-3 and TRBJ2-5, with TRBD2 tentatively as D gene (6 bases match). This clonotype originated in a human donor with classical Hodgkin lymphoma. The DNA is TGTGCCAGCAGCGTTAGGGAGGCTAGCCCGGAGACCCAGTACTTC. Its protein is CASSVREASPETQYF.